The present TCR beta chain was sequenced within a study of blood T cell repertoires in COVID-19. Trimming pared 1 base from V and 5 bases from J, leaving 11 bases between. Germline loops: CDR1 MNHNS, CDR2 SASEGT. The CDR3 totals 14 residues. Sequencing was performed with immunoSEQ multiplex PCR; in TCRdb, only in-frame clones are kept and a portion is missing. The sample includes under 250,000 clones, around 83% of them seen just once. The source is a woman in her thirties or forties who had recovered from COVID-19. This rearrangement joins TRBV6-1 to TRBJ2-5; possibly TRBD1 for D (5 bases). Material for sequencing was peripheral blood. The CDR3 DNA follows: TGTGCCAGCAGTGAAGTGACAGCCAGGGAGACCCAGTACTTC. Its translation: CASSEVTARETQYF.